The 24 T cell receptor beta chains below all came from one sample that was sequenced in a study of T cell repertoires in aging, cancer and after chemotherapy. The template was genomic DNA from peripheral blood, not RNA. Rearranged V-D-J TRB sequences were amplified with a mixed TRB-A/B primer pool. TCRdb analysed the multiplex PCR reads with MiXCR anew, one entry per CDR3 protein. Of 6,000 to 8,500 distinct CDR3 sequences listed, around 30% are singletons. The source material was blood. These receptor sequences come from a human donor with a blood cancer.

V and J are TRBV13 and TRBJ2-1; TRBD2 agrees at 9 bases. The V gene's germline CDR1 is PRHDT and CDR2 FYEKMQ (reference sequence). CDR3 length: 13 amino acids. Trimming cost V 4 bases and J 12 bases; bases outside gene matches: 7. The CDR3 here is CASSSSSGEGQFF. The CDR3 DNA sequence: TGTGCCAGCAGCTCCTCTAGCGGGGAGGGGCAGTTCTTC.

This clonotype is classed as medium-sized. V gene TRBV19 combines with J gene TRBJ1-5, with D possibly matching TRBD1 (6 bases). The CDR3 length is 15 residues. The germline V gene encodes CDR1 LNHDA and CDR2 SQIVND (reference sequence). The V and J ends lost 9 bases and 2 bases respectively, with 17 bases between them. Here the CDR3 DNA reads TGTGCCAGCAGGCAGGGAGGGGGTGGCAATCAGCCCCAGCATTTT. Translated, it gives CASRQGGGGNQPQHF. The whole variable domain, remainder taken from reference TRBV19 and TRBJ1-5, is DGGITQSPKYLFRKEGQNVTLSCEQNLNHDAMYWYRQDPGQGLRLIYYSQIVNDFQKGDIAEGYSVSREKKESFPLTVTSAQKNPTAFYLCASRQGGGGNQPQHFGDGTRLSIL.

There are a few counts of this clonotype. The J gene is TRBJ2-7, the V gene TRBV19; TRBD1 agrees at 9 bases. J gave up 4 bases and V 0 bases, and 4 bases lay outside the gene matches. The germline gives CDR1 LNHDA, CDR2 SQIVND (reference sequence). The CDR3 loop spans 15 amino acids. The CDR3, as DNA: TGTGCCAGTAGTATAGAGTTGACAGGGGGATACGAGCAGTACTTC. Amino acids: CASSIELTGGYEQYF.

This chain links TRBV5-6 with TRBJ1-1; a possible D gene is TRBD1 (5 bases). Trimming removed 1 base from V and 1 base from J, with 17 bases in between. The CDR3 runs 17 residues. Germline assignment: CDR1 SGHDT and CDR2 YYEEEE. The CDR3 reads CASSLFFRRRENTEAFF. The CDR3 nucleotides are TGTGCCAGCAGCTTGTTCTTTCGGCGCAGGGAGAACACTGAAGCTTTCTTT. Based on the CDR3 plus reference TRBV5-6 and TRBJ1-1, the full variable domain is DAGVTQSPTHLIKTRGQQVTLRCSPKSGHDTVSWYQQALGQGPQFIFQYYEEEERQRGNFPDRFSGHQFPNYSSELNVNALLLGDSALYLCASSLFFRRRENTEAFFGQGTRLTVV.

This clonotype showed up just a few times. This sequence joins TRBV15 and TRBJ1-1; D might be TRBD1 (6 bases). This CDR3 has 14 amino acids. V lost 0 bases, J lost 5 bases, and 10 bases lay in between. CDR1 is LNHNV, CDR2 YYDKDF, per germline (reference sequence). Written as DNA, the CDR3 is TGTGCCACCAGCAGAGACTGGGGGGCTACTGAAGCTTTCTTT. It yields the protein CATSRDWGATEAFF. The full variable domain, completed using reference TRBV15 and TRBJ1-1, is DAMVIQNPRYQVTQFGKPVTLSCSQTLNHNVMYWYQQKSSQAPKLLFHYYDKDFNNEADTPDNFQSRRPNTSFCFLDIRSPGLGDTAMYLCATSRDWGATEAFFGQGTRLTVV.

This clonotype was recorded a few times. The chain recombines TRBV18 with TRBJ2-2; D gene unclear. This CDR3 contains 16 residues. V was cut by 6 bases and J by 2 bases, with 16 bases left in between. Germline loops: CDR1 KGHSH, CDR2 LQKENI. The CDR3: CASSPEEQRNTGELFF. In nucleotides, the CDR3 is TGTGCCAGCTCGCCCGAGGAACAGAGAAACACCGGGGAGCTGTTTTTT.

In this sample, this clonotype is medium-sized (0.01 to 0.1%). V and J are TRBV29-1 and TRBJ1-1; 10 bases are shared with TRBD1. V lost 5 bases to trimming and J lost 6 bases; unmatched junction nucleotides: 12. CDR3 length: 15 amino acids. The germline gives CDR1 SQVTM, CDR2 ANQGSEA. Here the CDR3 DNA reads TGCAGCGTTCGGGACAGGGGTCTTCTGACGCCTGAAGCTTTCTTT. Encoded protein: CSVRDRGLLTPEAFF.

This clonotype is classed as medium-sized. The chain joins TRBV11-3 to TRBJ1-2, with TRBD1 matching over 7 bases. CDR1 SGHNT and CDR2 YENEEA come from the germline V gene. Trimming took 5 bases from V and 2 from J; bases not matched to a gene: 2. This CDR3 contains 13 residues. The CDR3 nucleotides are TGTGCCAGCAGCCGGGACAGCAACTATGGCTACACCTTC. This encodes CASSRDSNYGYTF.

The J gene is TRBJ2-4, the V gene TRBV11-3; 11 positions match TRBD2. CDR1 is SGHNT, CDR2 YENEEA, per germline. The V segment lost 5 bases and the J segment 7 bases; nucleotides outside the gene matches: 4. The CDR3 is 14 amino acids. Written as DNA, the CDR3 is TGTGCCAGCAGCATTAGCGGGGGGGTGAACATTCAGTACTTC. It translates to CASSISGGVNIQYF.

The table lists this clonotype with a few counts. The chain carries TRBV19 and TRBJ1-1; the D gene is possibly TRBD1 (5 bases). CDR1 is LNHDA and CDR2 is SQIVND in the germline V gene (reference sequence). Trimming removed 0 bases from V and 10 bases from J, with 9 bases in between. CDR3 size: 12 residues. The CDR3 protein is CASSIEGEGAFF. In nucleotides, the CDR3 is TGTGCCAGTAGTATAGAGGGGGAGGGAGCTTTCTTT.

The chain employs TRBV6-5 and TRBJ2-7; the D call may be TRBD1 or TRBD2 (5 bases each). The CDR3 contains 15 residues. The V gene lost 0 bases and the J gene lost 0 bases, with 9 bases spanning the gap. Germline assignment: CDR1 MNHEY and CDR2 SVGAGI. CDR3: CASSYSRGGSYEQYF. For the CDR3, the DNA is TGTGCCAGCAGTTACTCGAGGGGCGGCTCCTACGAGCAGTACTTC.

This clonotype turned up a few times. The rearrangement uses TRBV12-3 or TRBV12-4 and TRBJ2-5; D not certain. This CDR3 comprises 13 residues. Trimming left V 5 bases short and J 5 bases short, with 12 bases between. The CDR3 DNA reads as TGTGCCAGCAGTAGAAATCGGTGGGAGACCCAGTACTTC. This encodes CASSRNRWETQYF.

By share, this clonotype counts as medium-sized (0.01 to 0.1%). This rearrangement joins TRBV19 to TRBJ1-1; 9 bases fit TRBD1. Unmatched junction bases numbered 4, after V lost 4 bases and J lost 4 bases. The CDR3 length is 14 residues. Germline CDR1 reads LNHDA; CDR2 reads SQIVND (reference sequence). The CDR3 nucleotides read TGTGCCAGTAGTACCGGGACAGGGAGCACTGAAGCTTTCTTT. It yields the protein CASSTGTGSTEAFF.

Within the sample, this clonotype is medium-sized. The chain combines TRBV12-3 or TRBV12-4 with TRBJ2-5; 7 nucleotides align to TRBD2. The CDR3 is made up of 14 amino acids. Trimming at V came to 3 bases and at J to 2 bases, leaving 3 bases not matched to a gene. The CDR3: CASSFARGQETQYF. DNA for the CDR3: TGTGCCAGCAGTTTTGCGCGGGGGCAAGAGACCCAGTACTTC.

Judged by abundance, this clonotype is medium-sized. The chain links TRBV19 to TRBJ2-2, with TRBD2 matching 8 bases. Germline V lookup: CDR1 LNHDA, CDR2 SQIVND (reference sequence). This CDR3 contains 15 residues. The V gene end was trimmed by 4 bases and the J gene end by 4 bases; junction bases not matched to a gene: 5. CDR3 sequence: CASSSREGGTGELFF. CDR3 nucleotide sequence: TGTGCCAGTAGTAGTCGGGAGGGGGGCACCGGGGAGCTGTTTTTT.

The V and J genes are TRBV18 and TRBJ2-5, with a tentative D call TRBD1 (6 bases). The CDR3 contains 16 residues. The V end lost 3 bases, the J end lost 1 base, and 15 bases lay between the germline ends. CDR1 and CDR2 (germline): KGHSH, LQKENI. The CDR3 region has the DNA TGTGCCAGCTCACCCCCGGGCCGAGGGGGCCAAGAGACCCAGTACTTC. This sequence encodes CASSPPGRGGQETQYF.

The CDR3 coding sequence is TGTGCCAGCAGCCCGAGTGGAGGGGCAGGGCCCTTTCCTGGAAACACCATATATTTT. As protein: CASSPSGGAGPFPGNTIYF. The chain couples TRBV11-3 to TRBJ1-3, with D maybe TRBD1 (5 bases). The CDR3 has 19 residues. V lost 5 bases and J 2 bases, leaving 25 bases between the germline ends. Germline lookup yields CDR1 SGHNT and CDR2 YENEEA.

By sample share, this clonotype is medium-sized. The chain uses TRBV19 and TRBJ2-7; TRBD2 might be the D (8 bases). The CDR3 is 15 amino acids. V was cut by 6 bases and J by 0 bases, with 15 bases left in between. Per germline, CDR1 LNHDA and CDR2 SQIVND (reference sequence). The CDR3 here is CASRRGGTDSYEQYF. Written as DNA, the CDR3 is TGTGCCAGTAGACGGGGGGGGACAGACTCCTACGAGCAGTACTTC.

The gene calls are TRBV20-1 and TRBJ2-6; 7 positions match TRBD1. Germline CDR1 and CDR2: DFQATT and SNEGSKA (reference sequence). J was trimmed by 4 bases and V by 5 bases; bases with no gene match: 17. The CDR3 is 18 residues long. The DNA of the CDR3 is TGCAGTGCTCCCGCCGCCAACAGGGGTGGGGGAGGGGCCAACGTCCTGACTTTC. This encodes CSAPAANRGGGGANVLTF.

In DNA, the CDR3 is TGTGCCAGCGGCGCCAGCGGGGGGGCCGGGGAGACCCAGTACTTC. Translating gives CASGASGGAGETQYF. The genes are TRBV7-6 and TRBJ2-5; 10 positions match TRBD2. CDR3 length: 15 residues. Germline CDR1 and CDR2: SGHVS and FNYEAQ. The V and J ends lost 8 bases and 5 bases, in that order; junction bases with no gene match: 11.

The chain uses TRBV5-1 and TRBJ1-2; 7 positions match TRBD1. This CDR3 contains 14 residues. Germline CDR1 SGHRS, CDR2 YFSETQ. The V gene end was trimmed by 4 bases and the J gene end by 4 bases; junction bases not matched to a gene: 7. The CDR3 sequence is CASSLGQASYGYTF. The CDR3 DNA reads TGCGCCAGCAGCCTCGGACAGGCGAGCTATGGCTACACCTTC.

V gene TRBV20-1 combines with J gene TRBJ2-7; 7 nucleotides line up with TRBD1. Germline CDR1 is DFQATT and CDR2 is SNEGSKA (reference sequence). V lost 3 bases to trimming and J lost 1 base; unmatched junction nucleotides: 6. The CDR3 is made up of 14 amino acids. The CDR3 DNA reads as TGCAGTGCTAGTGTAGGGGGCGTTTCCTACGAGCAGTACTTC. Encoded protein: CSASVGGVSYEQYF.

By frequency in the sample, this clonotype is medium-sized. The chain employs TRBV15 and TRBJ2-7; possibly TRBD2 for D (6 bases). The germline CDR1 and CDR2 sequences are LNHNV and YYDKDF (reference sequence). The CDR3 runs to 13 residues. V dropped 8 bases and J dropped 0 bases, with 11 bases sitting between them. Written as DNA, the CDR3 is TGTGCCACCCGGGCGGGAAGCTCCTACGAGCAGTACTTC. Translating it yields CATRAGSSYEQYF. Full variable domain (missing parts from reference TRBV15 and TRBJ2-7): DAMVIQNPRYQVTQFGKPVTLSCSQTLNHNVMYWYQQKSSQAPKLLFHYYDKDFNNEADTPDNFQSRRPNTSFCFLDIRSPGLGDTAMYLCATRAGSSYEQYFGPGTRLTVT.

The chain links TRBV10-2 to TRBJ1-4, with D unresolved. CDR1 WSHSY and CDR2 SAAADI come from the germline V gene. The CDR3 has 13 amino acids. Trimming left V 8 bases short and J 8 bases short, with 15 bases between. The CDR3 nucleotides are TGCGCCAGCCGCGGCCCTTATCGGGAAAAACTGTTTTTT. Its protein is CASRGPYREKLFF.